This TCR beta chain was observed in a study of beta chain features in type 1 diabetes. Across the whole study: What patients shared with healthy donors was a similar profile of age, gender and cell yields.

General study findings and limits: Cells carrying high TCR expression could end up over-represented when cDNA is sequenced.

Sorting with CD45RO/CCR7/CD25/CD127/CD95/CD27 yielded naive, central memory, regulatory and stem-like memory CD4+ cells. In germline, CDR1 is SQVTM, CDR2 ANQGSEA. The CDR3 length is 12 residues. The V and J ends lost 5 bases and 5 bases respectively, with 12 bases between them. Expressed TCRB transcripts were sequenced after all isolated RNA was converted to cDNA. This table comes from immunoSEQ multiplex PCR, and its TCRdb copy is limited to in-frame clones, with some not included. The sample includes fewer than 350,000 clones, around a fifth seen only once; the top ten take around 0.04%. Comments on this clone: Its antigen is not identified.

The sequence was collected from a woman younger than 35 in good health. The chain recombines TRBV29-1 with TRBJ2-5; no definite D call. Material for sequencing was naive CD4+ T cells from blood. This CDR3 is CSVSGSEETQYF. DNA of the CDR3: TGCAGCGTTTCCGGGTCCGAGGAGACCCAGTACTTC. Combining the CDR3 with reference TRBV29-1 and TRBJ2-5 gives the whole variable domain SAVISQKPSRDICQRGTSLTIQCQVDSQVTMMFWYRQQPGQSLTLIATANQGSEATYESGFVIDKFPISRPNLTFSTLTVSNMSPEDSSIYLCSVSGSEETQYFGPGTRLLVL.